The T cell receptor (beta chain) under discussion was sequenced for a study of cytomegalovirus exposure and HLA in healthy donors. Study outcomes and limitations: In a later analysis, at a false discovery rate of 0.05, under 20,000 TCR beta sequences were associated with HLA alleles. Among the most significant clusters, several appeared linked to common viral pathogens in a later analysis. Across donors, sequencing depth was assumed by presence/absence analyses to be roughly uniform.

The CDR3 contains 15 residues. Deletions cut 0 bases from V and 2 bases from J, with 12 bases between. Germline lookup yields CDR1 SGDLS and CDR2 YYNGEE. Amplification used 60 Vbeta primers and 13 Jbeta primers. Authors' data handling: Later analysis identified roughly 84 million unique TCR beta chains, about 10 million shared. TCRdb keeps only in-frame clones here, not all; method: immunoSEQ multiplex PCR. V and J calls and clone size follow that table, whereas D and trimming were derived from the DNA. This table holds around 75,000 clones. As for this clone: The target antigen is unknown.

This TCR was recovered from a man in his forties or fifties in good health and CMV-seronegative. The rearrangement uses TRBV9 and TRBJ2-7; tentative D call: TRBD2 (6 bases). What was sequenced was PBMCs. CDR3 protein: CASSVEASATYEQYF. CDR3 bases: TGTGCCAGCAGCGTAGAAGCTAGCGCCACCTACGAGCAGTACTTC.